These T cell receptor beta chains were read from a single sample in a study of vaccination and CD4 T cells after COVID-19. TCRdb analysed the PCR reads with MiXCR anew, one entry per CDR3 protein. The sample records roughly 7,700 distinct CDR3 sequences, 60% being singletons. Their antigen targets remain unknown. The specimen sequenced was CD4+ T cells from blood, cultured in vitro. These receptors were collected from a human donor who had recovered from COVID-19. Both conserved end residues are part of each CDR3. A D gene is named only where the DNA matches it firmly. Size is omitted from some rows. Given values are once, few, many or a class for expanded clones.

d_gene,v_gene,abundance,j_gene,CDR3aa,CDR3nt
TRBD2,TRBV20-1,few,TRBJ2-3,CSAIGFAGGRKDTQYF,TGCAGTGCTATAGGCTTCGCGGGGGGGCGGAAAGATACGCAGTATTTT
.,TRBV7-8,few,TRBJ2-5,CASSLAGGPPETQYF,TGTGCCAGCAGCTTAGCCGGGGGGCCACCAGAGACCCAGTACTTC
TRBD2,TRBV2,.,TRBJ2-3,CASSVLGTSGGDTQYF,TGTGCCAGCAGCGTATTGGGGACTAGCGGGGGAGATACGCAGTATTTT
.,TRBV7-2,.,TRBJ2-4,CASSKEAGVKNIQYF,TGTGCCAGCAGCAAAGAGGCTGGGGTCAAAAACATTCAGTACTTC
.,TRBV7-8,.,TRBJ2-2,CASSLSSSRYTGELFF,TGTGCCAGCAGCCTCTCTAGTTCTAGGTACACCGGGGAGCTGTTTTTT
.,TRBV7-2,once,TRBJ2-2,CASSPTGAGELFF,TGTGCCAGCAGCCCTACGGGGGCCGGGGAGCTGTTTTTT
TRBD1,TRBV7-2,few,TRBJ1-2,CASSLDQGDYGYTF,TGTGCCAGCAGCTTAGATCAGGGGGACTATGGCTACACCTTC
.,TRBV27,.,TRBJ1-6,CASSPLDRLFFNSPLHF,TGTGCCAGCAGTCCGCTCGACCGATTGTTTTTTAATTCACCCCTCCACTTT
.,TRBV5-4,.,TRBJ2-5,CASSVGLWETQYF,TGTGCCAGCAGCGTCGGGCTCTGGGAGACCCAGTACTTC
.,TRBV18,.,TRBJ1-1,CASSPEGSAEAFF,TGTGCCAGCTCACCGGAGGGTTCGGCGGAAGCTTTCTTT